This T cell receptor beta chain emerged from a study of beta chain features in type 1 diabetes. Notes on the study in general: A greater similarity of naive, central memory and Treg TCRB repertoires was seen among patients than among healthy donors. A pattern of fewer insertions and more deletions at VDJ junctions was seen in type 1 diabetes patients.

The V gene's germline CDR1 is SEHNR and CDR2 FQNEAQ (reference sequence). CDR3 length equals 13 residues. V was clipped by 5 bases and J by 9 bases; unmatched bases: 6. All of the isolated RNA was reverse transcribed, so expressed TCRB transcripts were sequenced. Sequencing was performed with immunoSEQ multiplex PCR; in TCRdb, only in-frame clones are kept and a portion is missing. The table shows around 300,000 clones, with 9.5% to 11% occurring only once. This clone was seen more than once but under ten times. Its target is unknown. The V gene is TRBV7-9, the J gene TRBJ1-2; TRBD1 matches at 10 bases. The clonotype was recovered from a woman aged 25 to 39 in good health. The source material was naive CD4+ T cells from blood. CDR3 sequence: CASSQGQGTSYTF. The CDR3 DNA reads as TGTGCCAGCAGCCAGGGACAGGGGACGAGCTACACCTTC.